The clone carrying this T cell receptor beta chain was counted ten times or more. The target antigen is unknown. The data were obtained in a study of blood T cells in healthy people across ages. Study information: Capture via template switching afforded approximately one barcoded beta molecule per two T cells. General study findings and limits: Per million T cells, the diversity of TCR beta decreased roughly linearly as age advanced.

A second PCR of 7 to 11 cycles used a sample-barcoded 5' primer and a J-beta primer mix. Every cDNA molecule bore a tag from a template-switch adaptor containing 12 random nucleotides. Each CDR3 protein gets one entry after TCRdb re-called the 5' RACE reads with MiXCR. The sample records some 640,000 distinct CDR3 sequences, roughly 30% being singletons. The germline gives CDR1 SGHRS, CDR2 YFSETQ. The CDR3 is 14 residues long. V was trimmed by 4 bases and J by 2 bases, leaving 11 bases between them. This clonotype was sampled from a woman of 80 years or more in good health. What was sequenced was blood. The chain carries TRBV5-1 and TRBJ2-3; D is unclear. The CDR3 DNA is TGCGCCAGCAGCCGCGAGCCCCTCACAGATACGCAGTATTTT. Protein sequence: CASSREPLTDTQYF.